In this sample, the clone carrying this TCR beta chain turned up a few times. This record belongs to a study of T cells after yellow fever vaccination. TCR cDNA was made by 5'RACE template switching, adding a universal primer site and UMIs. TCRdb fed the 5' RACE reads into MiXCR, producing one record per CDR3 protein. This table holds more than 350,000 distinct CDR3 sequences, about 9.9% found once. Germline CDR1 is ENHRY and CDR2 is SYGVKD. With 4 bases removed from V and 5 bases from J, the gap between germline ends came to 9 bases. CDR3 length equals 13 residues. The sequences come from PBMCs, collected on the day of the first yellow fever vaccination. The sequence came from a man younger than 35 who received the YFV17D yellow fever vaccine. The rearrangement links TRBV10-3 to TRBJ2-1; weak D call: TRBD1 (5 bases). The CDR3 coding sequence is TGTGCCATCAGTGTTAAGACAGACAATGAGCAGTTCTTC. Translated: CAISVKTDNEQFF.